One and the same sample provided the 13 T cell receptor beta chains below, sequenced in a study of OX40 agonist ivuxolimab in advanced cancers. Assay used: immunoSEQ multiplex PCR; TCRdb lists only in-frame clones, some missing. The sample contains roughly 68,000 clones, 84% of which appear only once. Sequenced material: CD4+ or CD8+ T cells sorted from blood, taken in a trial of the OX40 agonist ivuxolimab. Source of these receptors: an adult with an advanced solid tumor such as melanoma, head and neck, liver or kidney cancer.

CDR3 amino acids: CASSLMELPFDGAFF. DNA of the CDR3: TGTGCCAGCAGCTTGATGGAACTCCCTTTTGACGGAGCTTTCTTT. The chain combines TRBV5-4 with TRBJ1-1; D unclear. The germline V and J ends were trimmed by 1 base and 10 bases, with 20 bases remaining between them. Germline CDR1 and CDR2: SGHNT and YYREEE (reference sequence). This CDR3 contains 15 residues. The variable domain in full, with the rest retrieved from reference TRBV5-4 and TRBJ1-1, is ETGVTQSPTHLIKTRGQQVTLRCSSQSGHNTVSWYQQALGQGPQFIFQYYREEENGRGNFPPRFSGLQFPNYSSELNVNALELDDSALYLCASSLMELPFDGAFFGQGTRLTVV.

Regarding this clone: This sample also contains other DNA sequences that code for the same CDR3. The J gene is TRBJ2-3, the V gene TRBV27; the D gene is possibly TRBD1 (5 bases). The CDR3 extends over 14 amino acids. The V end lost 6 bases, the J end lost 2 bases, and 12 bases lay between the germline ends. Germline V gene data show CDR1 as MNHEY and CDR2 as SMNVEV (reference sequence). This CDR3 reads CASRHRSHTDTQYF. The CDR3 DNA is TGTGCCAGCAGGCACAGGAGCCACACAGATACGCAGTATTTT.

The genes are TRBV7-2 and TRBJ2-7; D is perhaps TRBD2 (6 bases). Germline V gives CDR1 SGHTA, CDR2 FQGNSA. Trimming took 4 bases from V and 0 from J, leaving 10 bases between them. This CDR3 comprises 14 residues. CDR3 coding DNA: TGTGCCAGCAGCTATAGCGGCCCCTCCTACGAGCAGTACTTC. Translation: CASSYSGPSYEQYF.

DNA for the CDR3: TGTGCCAGCAGTGAACAGGGGATAGCAGCCTTGGGAGAGACCCAGTACTTC. Its protein product is CASSEQGIAALGETQYF. V gene TRBV6-1 combines with J gene TRBJ2-5; possible D gene TRBD1, 6 bases. This CDR3 has 17 amino acids. V shed 2 bases and J shed 4 bases, with 20 bases lying between them. In germline, CDR1 is MNHNS, CDR2 SASEGT.

J is TRBJ2-5 and V is TRBV7-2; possible D gene TRBD1, 6 bases. There are 14 residues in the CDR3. Trimming left V 5 bases short and J 2 bases short, with 12 bases between. Germline V gives CDR1 SGHTA, CDR2 FQGNSA. The CDR3 spells CASSRHRVQETQYF. In DNA, the CDR3 is TGTGCCAGCAGCCGTCACAGGGTACAAGAGACCCAGTACTTC. Looking up the rest from reference TRBV7-2 and TRBJ2-5 gives the full variable domain: GAGVSQSPSNKVTEKGKDVELRCDPISGHTALYWYRQSLGQGLEFLIYFQGNSAPDKSGLPSDRFSAERTGGSVSTLTIQRTQQEDSAVYLCASSRHRVQETQYFGPGTRLLVL.

The chain employs TRBV15 and TRBJ2-5, with 9 bases aligning to TRBD1. The germline V gene has CDR1 LNHNV and CDR2 YYDKDF (reference sequence). The CDR3 runs to 17 residues. The J segment lost 3 bases and the V segment lost 4 bases, leaving 12 bases of the junction unmatched. The CDR3 sequence: CATSKRWGDRGKETQYF. Here the CDR3 DNA reads TGTGCCACCAGCAAGAGATGGGGTGACAGGGGGAAAGAGACCCAGTACTTC.

Here the CDR3 reads CASSGRTSGREETQYF. The DNA for the CDR3 is TGTGCCAGCAGCGGAAGGACTAGCGGGAGGGAGGAGACCCAGTACTTC. V gene TRBV7-2 combines with J gene TRBJ2-5, with 15 bases lining up with TRBD2. Germline trimming cut 5 bases from V and 5 bases from J; bases unmatched to any gene: 6. Per the germline V gene, CDR1 is SGHTA and CDR2 is FQGNSA. The CDR3 has 16 amino acids.

The rearrangement uses TRBV5-6 and TRBJ2-2, with 9 bases fitting TRBD2. The CDR3 runs 15 residues. The V and J ends lost 4 bases and 1 base, in that order; junction bases with no gene match: 2. From germline, CDR1 is SGHDT and CDR2 YYEEEE. Here the CDR3 DNA reads TGTGCCAGCAGCGCACTAGCGGGGAACACCGGGGAGCTGTTTTTT. Protein sequence: CASSALAGNTGELFF.

This chain connects TRBV5-4 to TRBJ2-7, with D perhaps matching TRBD2 (6 bases). CDR3 length: 15 residues. CDR1 is SGHNT and CDR2 is YYREEE in the germline V gene (reference sequence). Trimming left V 0 bases short and J 4 bases short, with 14 bases between. CDR3 nucleotide sequence: TGTGCCAGCAGCTTGGAGCTAGCGTCTTCATACGAGCAGTACTTC. Amino acids: CASSLELASSYEQYF.

V is TRBV7-2 and J is TRBJ2-3; D is unresolved. Germline CDR1 and CDR2: SGHTA and FQGNSA. V dropped 4 bases and J dropped 4 bases, with 3 bases sitting between them. The CDR3 consists of 11 residues. The CDR3 reads CASSSSDTQYF. The CDR3 coding sequence is TGTGCCAGCAGCTCTTCAGATACGCAGTATTTT.

The chain links TRBV5-1 to TRBJ2-7, with TRBD2 matching 10 bases. The CDR3 runs to 16 residues. CDR1 and CDR2 from the germline V gene are SGHRS and YFSETQ. Trimming removed 0 bases from V and 6 bases from J; junction bases left unmatched: 9. The CDR3 region is CASSLAASGSLGEQYF. The DNA for the CDR3 is TGCGCCAGCAGCTTGGCGGCTAGCGGGAGTTTGGGCGAGCAGTACTTC.

This clone was counted a few times. V gene TRBV29-1 combines with J gene TRBJ1-1; D is ambiguous. V lost 3 bases and J lost 1, with 12 bases in between. The CDR3 loop spans 14 amino acids. Germline V lookup: CDR1 SQVTM, CDR2 ANQGSEA. As DNA, the CDR3 is TGCAGCGTTGAGACGAACTTAGGGAACACTGAAGCTTTCTTT. Translated: CSVETNLGNTEAFF.

J is TRBJ1-3 and V is TRBV29-1; a weak D match, TRBD1 (5 bases). CDR1 is SQVTM, CDR2 ANQGSEA, per germline. This CDR3 contains 12 residues. V lost 7 bases, J lost 3 bases, and 10 bases lay in between. CDR3 sequence: CSGGGDGNTIYF. The CDR3 nucleotides are TGCAGCGGGGGGGGTGATGGAAACACCATATATTTT.